This is a list of T cell receptor beta chains from one sample in a study of T cell repertoires in cytomegalovirus infection. TCRdb processed the reads anew with MiXCR; each CDR3 protein has one entry. The table has under 350,000 distinct CDR3 sequences, 8% to 9.5% seen once. Sequenced: PBMCs. The source is a human donor in good health (CMV status not recorded). Some clones in this sample may be carry-over from other donors' samples. Both conserved end residues are part of each CDR3. D genes are given only for firm matches. Size tells how often a clone was seen (once, few, many) or the class of an expanded clone, and some rows leave it out.

d_call	clone_size	v_call	j_call	cdr3_aa	cdr3_nt
TRBD2	few	TRBV7-2	TRBJ2-3	CASSQNPLAGGTDTQYF	TGTGCCAGCAGCCAAAACCCTCTAGCGGGAGGAACAGATACGCAGTATTTT
TRBD1	NA	TRBV7-6	TRBJ1-1	CAIRQGNTEAFF	TGTGCCATAAGACAGGGGAACACTGAAGCTTTCTTT
TRBD2	NA	TRBV25-1	TRBJ2-1	CASSEGGTSGLNEQFF	TGTGCCAGCAGTGAAGGGGGGACTAGCGGTCTAAATGAGCAGTTCTTC
NA	few	TRBV7-9	TRBJ1-1	CASSSDAGLGNTEAFF	TGTGCCAGCAGCTCGGACGCGGGGTTGGGGAACACTGAAGCTTTCTTT
TRBD2	few	TRBV28	TRBJ2-3	CASTHGDTSGSGTQYF	TGTGCCAGCACCCATGGGGACACTAGCGGGAGCGGCACGCAGTATTTT
TRBD1	many	TRBV6-6	TRBJ1-5	CASSLPGQGPLGGQPQHF	TGTGCCAGCAGTTTACCGGGACAGGGTCCCTTGGGAGGTCAGCCCCAGCATTTT
TRBD1	NA	TRBV25-1	TRBJ1-2	CASSDPGTANYGYTF	TGTGCCAGCAGTGACCCCGGGACAGCTAACTATGGCTACACCTTC
NA	NA	TRBV7-8	TRBJ2-3	CASSAAVGGTDTQYF	TGTGCCAGCAGCGCTGCAGTGGGGGGAACAGATACGCAGTATTTT
NA	few	TRBV12-3/TRBV12-4	TRBJ1-2	CASRSGADYNYGYTF	TGTGCCAGCAGGAGCGGGGCCGACTATAACTATGGCTACACCTTC
NA	many	TRBV5-6	TRBJ2-3	CASSLDYRDITQYF	TGTGCCAGCAGCTTGGATTACCGGGACATTACGCAGTATTTT
NA	NA	TRBV7-9	TRBJ1-4	CASSLTGEKLFF	TGTGCCAGCAGCTTGACAGGCGAAAAACTGTTTTTT
TRBD1	few	TRBV28	TRBJ2-5	CASSRDRVLETQYF	TGTGCCAGCAGCCGGGACAGGGTATTGGAGACCCAGTACTTC
NA	many	TRBV7-2	TRBJ2-5	CASSLDHQETQYF	TGTGCCAGCAGCTTAGACCACCAAGAGACCCAGTACTTC
TRBD2	NA	TRBV12-3/TRBV12-4	TRBJ2-7	CASSPGLEHEQYF	TGTGCCAGCAGTCCGGGACTAGAACACGAGCAGTACTTC
TRBD2	many	TRBV7-2	TRBJ2-5	CASSLGSGGGGQETQYF	TGTGCCAGCAGCTTAGGTTCTGGCGGGGGGGGTCAAGAGACCCAGTACTTC
NA	NA	TRBV20-1	TRBJ2-5	CSARPYQETQYF	TGCAGTGCTAGGCCGTACCAAGAGACCCAGTACTTC